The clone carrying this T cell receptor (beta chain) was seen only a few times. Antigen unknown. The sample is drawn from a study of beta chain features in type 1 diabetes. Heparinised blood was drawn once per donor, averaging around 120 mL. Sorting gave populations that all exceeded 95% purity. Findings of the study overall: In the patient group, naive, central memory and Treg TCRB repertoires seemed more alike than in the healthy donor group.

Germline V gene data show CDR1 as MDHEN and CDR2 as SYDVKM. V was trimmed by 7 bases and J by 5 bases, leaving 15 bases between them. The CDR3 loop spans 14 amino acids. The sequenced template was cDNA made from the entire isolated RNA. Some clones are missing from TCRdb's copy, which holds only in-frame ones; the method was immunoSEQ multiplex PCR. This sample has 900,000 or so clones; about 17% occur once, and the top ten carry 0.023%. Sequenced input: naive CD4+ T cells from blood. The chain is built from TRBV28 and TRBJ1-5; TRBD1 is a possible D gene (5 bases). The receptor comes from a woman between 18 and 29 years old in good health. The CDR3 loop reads CASTSLRGDQPQHF. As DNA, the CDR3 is TGTGCCAGCACCTCACTTAGGGGTGATCAGCCCCAGCATTTT. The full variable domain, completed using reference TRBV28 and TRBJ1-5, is DVKVTQSSRYLVKRTGEKVFLECVQDMDHENMFWYRQDPGLGLRLIYFSYDVKMKEKGDIPEGYSVSREKKERFSLILESASTNQTSMYLCASTSLRGDQPQHFGDGTRLSIL.